The rows below give T cell receptor beta chains drawn from one sample of a study of technical replicates of blood from a few donors. Data came from immunoSEQ multiplex PCR; TCRdb stores just in-frame clones and leaves some out. The sample shows around 75,000 clones, about 90% of them seen only once. The specimen sequenced was T cells isolated from PBMCs. The origin of the receptors is a human donor in good health. Both conserved end residues are trimmed from each CDR3. The order of the fields is V gene, J gene, CDR3 protein.

TRBV5-1	TRBJ1-2	ASSLTTVNYGYT
TRBV15	TRBJ2-5	ATSRVGQGKETQY
TRBV27	TRBJ1-5	ASSRQGGEPQH
TRBV15	TRBJ2-7	ATSRTGRYEQY
TRBV7-9	TRBJ1-1	ASSFGVEAF
TRBV5-6	TRBJ2-7	ASSLGGGHLYFYEQY
TRBV29-1	TRBJ2-7	SVETGLTEYEQY
TRBV5-1	TRBJ2-2	ASSLTSGNTGELF
TRBV5-1	TRBJ1-1	ASGTGMNTEAF
TRBV2	TRBJ1-6	ASSELWGGSPLH
TRBV9	TRBJ1-1	ASRRSRGSEAF
TRBV5-1	TRBJ2-3	ASSVPGTGSTDTQY
TRBV7-9	TRBJ1-4	ASRGTGIEKLF
TRBV12-5	TRBJ1-1	ASGLGRDREGAEAF
TRBV5-1	TRBJ2-2	ASNDFISGELF
TRBV11-3	TRBJ2-7	ASSLDPGRAEQY
TRBV4-2	TRBJ2-7	ASSQDRLADPYEQY
TRBV13	TRBJ2-2	ASRSSWREADGELF
TRBV19	TRBJ2-1	ASSFQGRVYNEQF
TRBV19	TRBJ1-1	ASSVGQMNTEAF
TRBV6-5	TRBJ2-1	ASSYSPPSSYNEQF
TRBV7-2	TRBJ2-1	ASSLVAGGSSYNEQF
TRBV11-3	TRBJ2-3	ASSLDGGSTDTQY
TRBV11-2	TRBJ1-4	ASSLDWSGYEKLF
TRBV5-1	TRBJ2-2	ASSSTGFTNTGELF
TRBV2	TRBJ2-3	ASEELQDTQY
TRBV7-9	TRBJ2-7	ASSSTSHEQY
TRBV5-6	TRBJ2-7	ASSFWRGLSYEQH
TRBV4-1	TRBJ2-7	ASSLPGDATYEQY
TRBV9	TRBJ2-1	ASRRVRENEQF
TRBV7-9	TRBJ1-5	ASSLGGGRETFNQPQH
TRBV9	TRBJ2-3	ASSVVASGTQY
TRBV6-1	TRBJ2-1	ASRPGTAYNEQF
TRBV6-6	TRBJ1-5	ASTLRVERQPQH
TRBV28	TRBJ2-7	ASSLLAGVGSYEQY
TRBV13	TRBJ2-7	ASSLGSFGTSGEQY
TRBV6-5	TRBJ2-3	ASSYSGGYTDTQY
TRBV5-1	TRBJ2-1	ASSRMVAGTYNEQF
TRBV27	TRBJ2-3	ASSLEERWDTQY
TRBV6-4	TRBJ1-1	ASIPNVEDTEAF
TRBV5-4	TRBJ2-3	ASSRTGSNTDTQY
TRBV7-9	TRBJ1-5	ASSLLGDSLNQPQH
TRBV11-2	TRBJ2-5	ASSISGGETQY
TRBV6-4	TRBJ2-1	ASSSSGDHNEQF
TRBV27	TRBJ1-5	ASSFFFLRNQPQH
TRBV28	TRBJ2-7	ASSAQSGSNGEQY
TRBV2	TRBJ2-3	ASSPRSGRGDTQY
TRBV19	TRBJ2-7	ASSIQGILIYEQY